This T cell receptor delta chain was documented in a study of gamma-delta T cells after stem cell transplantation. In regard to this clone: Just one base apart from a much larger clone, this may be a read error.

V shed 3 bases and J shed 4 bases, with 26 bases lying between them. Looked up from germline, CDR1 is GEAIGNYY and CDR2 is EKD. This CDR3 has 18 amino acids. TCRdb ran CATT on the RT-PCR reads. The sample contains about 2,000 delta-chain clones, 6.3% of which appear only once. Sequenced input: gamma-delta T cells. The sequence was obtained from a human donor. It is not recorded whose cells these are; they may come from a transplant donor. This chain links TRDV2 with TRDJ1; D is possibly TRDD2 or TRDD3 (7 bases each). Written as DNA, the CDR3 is TGTGCCTGTGACCCTGTTCCTACACGAGAGGGATACAGCGATAAACTCATCTTT. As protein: CACDPVPTREGYSDKLIF.